This T cell receptor beta chain comes out of a study of human T cells and chemical hapten exposure. Time point: pre-sensitization, week 0. Described treatment: therapeutic diphenylcyclopropenone sensitization with weekly scalp DPC. MiXCR was run by TCRdb on the RACE reads, yielding one entry per CDR3 protein. The profile shows under 300,000 distinct CDR3 sequences, about 8.6% of them singletons. Germline V lookup: CDR1 DFQATT, CDR2 SNEGSKA (reference sequence). V was pared by 6 bases and J by 3 bases, with 10 bases of the junction left unmatched. The CDR3 spans 15 residues. This clonotype was found a few times.

This receptor was taken from a woman in her forties with alopecia areata. Some clones in this sample may be carry-over from other donors' samples. The chain links TRBV20-1 to TRBJ2-4; 8 positions match TRBD2. Sequences were derived from whole blood, sampled in connection with sensitization to the hapten diphenylcyclopropenone (DPC). The CDR3 loop is CSADGRANSKNIQYF. The DNA of the CDR3 is TGCAGTGCCGACGGGAGGGCCAATAGCAAAAACATTCAGTACTTC.